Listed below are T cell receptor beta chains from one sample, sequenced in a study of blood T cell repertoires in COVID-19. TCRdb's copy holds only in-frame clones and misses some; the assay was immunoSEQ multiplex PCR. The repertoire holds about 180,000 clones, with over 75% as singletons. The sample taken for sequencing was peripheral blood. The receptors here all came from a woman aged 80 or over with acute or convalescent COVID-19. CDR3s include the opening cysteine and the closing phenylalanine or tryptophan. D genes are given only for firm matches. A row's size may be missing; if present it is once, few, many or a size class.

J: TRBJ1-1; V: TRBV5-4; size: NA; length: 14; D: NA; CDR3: CASSPTGKDTEAFF; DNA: TGTGCCAGCAGCCCAACAGGGAAGGACACTGAAGCTTTCTTT
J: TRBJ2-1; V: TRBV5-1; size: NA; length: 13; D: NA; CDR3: CASSLGLINEQFF; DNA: TGCGCCAGCAGCTTGGGGCTGATTAATGAGCAGTTCTTC
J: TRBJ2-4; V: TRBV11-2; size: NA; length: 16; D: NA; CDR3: CASSLVWGSRGNIQYF; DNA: TGTGCCAGCAGCTTAGTCTGGGGTAGCCGAGGGAACATTCAGTACTTC
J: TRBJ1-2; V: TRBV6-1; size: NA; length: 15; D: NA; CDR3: CASSEARDPLYGYTF; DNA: TGTGCCAGCAGTGAAGCGCGGGACCCTCTCTATGGCTACACCTTC
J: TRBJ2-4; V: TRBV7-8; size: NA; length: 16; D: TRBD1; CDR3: CASSSQGIGAKNIQYF; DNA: TGTGCCAGCAGCTCACAGGGGATTGGGGCCAAAAACATTCAGTACTTC
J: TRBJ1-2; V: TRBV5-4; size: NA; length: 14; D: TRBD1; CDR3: CASSGQGALHGYTF; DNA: TGTGCCAGCAGCGGTCAGGGGGCCCTCCATGGCTACACCTTC
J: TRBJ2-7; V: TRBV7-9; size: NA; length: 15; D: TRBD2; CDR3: CASTPGTSGSYEQYF; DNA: TGTGCCAGCACACCTGGGACTAGCGGGTCTTACGAGCAGTACTTC
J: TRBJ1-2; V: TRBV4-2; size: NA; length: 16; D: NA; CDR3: CASSQGLETDRYGYTF; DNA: TGTGCCAGCAGCCAAGGTCTGGAGACAGATCGCTATGGCTACACCTTC
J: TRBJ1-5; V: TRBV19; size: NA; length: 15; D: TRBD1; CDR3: CASSSGTGVGQPQHF; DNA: TGTGCCAGTAGTAGCGGGACAGGGGTGGGCCAGCCCCAGCATTTT
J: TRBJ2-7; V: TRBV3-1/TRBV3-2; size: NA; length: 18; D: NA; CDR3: CASSQGQGSPRPSYEQYF; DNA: TGTGCCAGCAGCCAGGGGCAGGGGTCGCCCAGACCGTCCTACGAGCAGTACTTC
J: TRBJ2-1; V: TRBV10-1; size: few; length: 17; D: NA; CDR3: CASSESRQQTSYNEQFF; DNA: TGCGCCAGCAGTGAGTCCCGACAGCAAACCTCCTACAATGAGCAGTTCTTC
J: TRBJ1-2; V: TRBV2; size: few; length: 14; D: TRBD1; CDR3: CASSESLGQGDYTF; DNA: TGTGCCAGCAGTGAAAGTCTGGGACAGGGAGACTACACCTTC
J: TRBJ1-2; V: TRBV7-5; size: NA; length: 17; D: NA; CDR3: CVRSFWGVTGRYYGYTF; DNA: TGTGTCAGAAGCTTTTGGGGGGTGACAGGGCGCTACTATGGCTACACCTTC
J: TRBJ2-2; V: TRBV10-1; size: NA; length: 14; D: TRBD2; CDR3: CASSESGGAGELFF; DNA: TGCGCCAGCAGTGAGTCGGGAGGGGCCGGGGAGCTGTTTTTT
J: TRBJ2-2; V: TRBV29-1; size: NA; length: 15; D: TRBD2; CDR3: CSVARGVGDTGELFF; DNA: TGCAGCGTTGCTCGGGGGGTAGGGGACACCGGGGAGCTGTTTTTT
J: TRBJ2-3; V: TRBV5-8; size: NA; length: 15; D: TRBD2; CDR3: CASSLQLAGTDTQYF; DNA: TGTGCCAGCAGCTTGCAACTAGCGGGCACAGATACGCAGTATTTT
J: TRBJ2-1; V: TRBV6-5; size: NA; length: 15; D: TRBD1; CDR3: CASSPPRGLYNEQFF; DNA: TGTGCCAGCAGCCCCCCCAGGGGGCTTTACAATGAGCAGTTCTTC
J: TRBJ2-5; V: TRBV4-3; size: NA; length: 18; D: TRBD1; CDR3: CASSQDRGTGTFWETQYF; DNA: TGCGCCAGCAGCCAAGATCGGGGGACAGGGACCTTCTGGGAGACCCAGTACTTC
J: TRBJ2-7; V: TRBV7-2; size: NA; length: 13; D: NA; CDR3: CASSFTQPYEQYF; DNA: TGTGCCAGCAGCTTTACACAACCCTACGAGCAGTACTTC
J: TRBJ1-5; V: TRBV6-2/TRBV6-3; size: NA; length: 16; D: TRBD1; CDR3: CASSYPWGTGDQPQHF; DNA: TGTGCCAGCAGTTATCCCTGGGGGACAGGGGATCAGCCCCAGCATTTT
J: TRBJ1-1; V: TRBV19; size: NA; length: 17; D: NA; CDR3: CASSMPQGRRPKTEAFF; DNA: TGTGCCAGTAGTATGCCCCAGGGGCGGCGCCCGAAGACTGAAGCTTTCTTT
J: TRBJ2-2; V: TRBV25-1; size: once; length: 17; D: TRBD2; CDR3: CASSEWGSGTNTGELFF; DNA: TGTGCCAGCAGTGAATGGGGTAGCGGGACGAACACCGGGGAGCTGTTTTTT
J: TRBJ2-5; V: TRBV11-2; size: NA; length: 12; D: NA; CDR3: CASSSSKETQYF; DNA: TGTGCCAGCAGCTCGAGCAAAGAGACCCAGTACTTC
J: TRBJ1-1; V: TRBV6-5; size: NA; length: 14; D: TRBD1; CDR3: CASRDRGGWAEAFF; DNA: TGTGCCAGCAGGGACAGGGGAGGTTGGGCTGAAGCTTTCTTT
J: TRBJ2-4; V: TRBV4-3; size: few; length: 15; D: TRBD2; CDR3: CASSHDTSGANIQYF; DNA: TGCGCCAGCAGCCACGATACTAGCGGAGCAAACATTCAGTACTTC
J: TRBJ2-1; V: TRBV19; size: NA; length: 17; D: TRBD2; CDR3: CASSMGGGAGEGHEQFF; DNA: TGTGCCAGTAGTATGGGGGGTGGAGCGGGAGAAGGCCATGAGCAGTTCTTC
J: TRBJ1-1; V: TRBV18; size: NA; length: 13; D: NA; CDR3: CASSPGGDTEAFF; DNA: TGTGCCAGCTCACCAGGAGGGGACACTGAAGCTTTCTTT
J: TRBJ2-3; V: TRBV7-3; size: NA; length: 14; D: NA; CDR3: CASSLRVATDTQYF; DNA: TGTGCCAGCAGCTTACGGGTAGCTACAGATACGCAGTATTTT
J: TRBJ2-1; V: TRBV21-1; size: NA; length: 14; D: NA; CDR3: CARPLRRTYNEQFF; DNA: TGTGCCAGGCCCCTCAGACGGACTTACAATGAGCAGTTCTTC
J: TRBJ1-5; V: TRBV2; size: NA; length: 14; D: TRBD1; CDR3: CASSTGASNQPQHF; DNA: TGTGCCAGCAGCACAGGGGCCAGCAATCAGCCCCAGCATTTT
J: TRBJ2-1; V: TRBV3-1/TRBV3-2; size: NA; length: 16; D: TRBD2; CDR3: CASSQEGLAVENEQFF; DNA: TGTGCCAGCAGCCAAGAAGGGCTAGCGGTGGAAAATGAGCAGTTCTTC
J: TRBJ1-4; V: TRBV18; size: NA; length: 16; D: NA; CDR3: CASSPGTSSPIEKLFF; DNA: TGTGCCAGCTCACCGGGGACTTCTAGCCCTATAGAAAAACTGTTTTTT
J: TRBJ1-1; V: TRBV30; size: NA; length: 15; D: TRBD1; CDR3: CAWSATGGADTEAFF; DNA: TGTGCCTGGAGTGCGACAGGGGGCGCGGACACTGAAGCTTTCTTT